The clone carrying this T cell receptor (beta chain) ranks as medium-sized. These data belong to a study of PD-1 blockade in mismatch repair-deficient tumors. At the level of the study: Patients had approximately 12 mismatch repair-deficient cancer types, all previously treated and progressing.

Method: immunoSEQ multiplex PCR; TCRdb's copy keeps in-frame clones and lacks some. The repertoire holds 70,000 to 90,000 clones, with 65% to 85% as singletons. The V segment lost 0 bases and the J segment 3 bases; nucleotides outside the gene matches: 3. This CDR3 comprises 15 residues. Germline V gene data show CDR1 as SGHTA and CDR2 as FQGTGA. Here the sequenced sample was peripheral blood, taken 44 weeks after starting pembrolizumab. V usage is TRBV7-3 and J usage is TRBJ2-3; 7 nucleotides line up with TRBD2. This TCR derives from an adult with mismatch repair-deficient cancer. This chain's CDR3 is CASSLTAGETDTQYF. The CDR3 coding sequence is TGTGCCAGCAGCTTAACGGCGGGAGAAACAGATACGCAGTATTTT.